These 14 T cell receptor beta chains originate from one sample sequenced in a study of cytotoxic CD8 clonotypes in ibrutinib-treated CLL. Assay used: immunoSEQ multiplex PCR; TCRdb lists only in-frame clones, some missing. Of around 140,000 clones in the sample, 70% to 90% were seen once. This sample comprised PBMCs, obtained after 24 months of ibrutinib treatment. The receptors here all came from a human donor with chronic lymphocytic leukemia.

The genes are TRBV4-1 and TRBJ2-2, with a weak D call TRBD2 (6 bases). The CDR3 extends over 15 amino acids. CDR1 MGHRA and CDR2 YSYEKL come from the germline V gene. V was clipped by 4 bases and J by 2 bases, with 11 bases between them. The CDR3 is CASSRPGLNTGELFF. CDR3 bases: TGCGCCAGCAGCCGCCCGGGACTTAACACCGGGGAGCTGTTTTTT.

The chain couples TRBV4-2 to TRBJ1-5; D is unclear. This CDR3 comprises 16 residues. Looked up from germline, CDR1 is LGHNA and CDR2 is YNFKEQ. V lost 1 base and J 0 bases, leaving 10 bases between the germline ends. CDR3 loop: CASSQAPGYSNQPQHF. Here the CDR3 DNA reads TGTGCCAGCAGCCAAGCCCCCGGGTATAGCAATCAGCCCCAGCATTTT.

The rearrangement links TRBV5-1 to TRBJ2-7, with D possibly matching TRBD1 (5 bases). The V gene's germline CDR1 is SGHRS and CDR2 YFSETQ. This CDR3 is built from 15 residues. V gave up 7 bases and J gave up 5 bases, with 22 bases separating them. The CDR3 coding sequence is TGCGCCAGCGGTCAGGGATTGGGTAATATCCACGAGCAGTACTTC. It translates to CASGQGLGNIHEQYF.

This clone was seen only a few times. This chain uses TRBV5-1 with TRBJ1-1; D gene unclear. This CDR3 has 14 residues. Per germline, CDR1 SGHRS and CDR2 YFSETQ. The V end was cut by 0 bases, the J end by 1 base, with 7 bases between. CDR3 coding DNA: TGCGCCAGCAGCTTGGCCTCTAGGAACACTGAAGCTTTCTTT. Translating gives CASSLASRNTEAFF.

J is TRBJ2-1 and V is TRBV19; D possibly corresponds to TRBD1 (5 bases). CDR1 is LNHDA, CDR2 SQIVND, per germline (reference sequence). V lost 4 bases and J 4 bases, leaving 8 bases between the germline ends. This CDR3 contains 13 residues. CDR3 bases: TGTGCCAGTAGTACCAGGGTTTACAATGAGCAGTTCTTC. Protein: CASSTRVYNEQFF.

The chain combines TRBV5-1 with TRBJ2-7; D could derive from TRBD1 or TRBD2 (5 bases each). Trimming removed 3 bases from V and 5 bases from J, with 24 bases in between. The CDR3 is 17 residues long. Looked up from germline, CDR1 is SGHRS and CDR2 is YFSETQ. The chain's CDR3 is CASSSPDPGRRSNEQYF. For the CDR3, the DNA is TGCGCCAGCAGCTCGCCTGATCCGGGACGGAGGTCCAACGAGCAGTACTTC.

CDR3 bases: TGTGCCAGCAGCCGAGCCGGCGATCTACACTCTGGAAACACCATATATTTT. Its translation is CASSRAGDLHSGNTIYF. The chain combines TRBV4-2 with TRBJ1-3; D gene unclear. CDR1 LGHNA and CDR2 YNFKEQ come from the germline V gene. The CDR3 consists of 17 residues. Trimming cost V 4 bases and J 0 bases, with 16 bases left between them.

The chain carries TRBV7-3 and TRBJ2-7, with TRBD1 identical over 7 bases. CDR3 size: 14 residues. CDR1 and CDR2 from the germline V gene are SGHTA and FQGTGA. The V and J ends lost 5 bases and 0 bases, in that order; junction bases with no gene match: 4. The CDR3 is CASSRDSGSYEQYF. Here the CDR3 DNA reads TGTGCCAGCAGCCGGGACAGTGGCTCCTACGAGCAGTACTTC.

In its sample, this clone was seen a few times. The gene calls are TRBV4-3 and TRBJ2-2; D ambiguous. V was trimmed by 5 bases and J by 1 base, leaving 23 bases between them. Germline-derived CDR1 and CDR2 are LGHNA and YSLEER. This CDR3 has 19 residues. The CDR3 DNA follows: TGCGCCAGCAGCTCCGGTATCAGGTGGAGAGACGAGAACACCGGGGAGCTGTTTTTT. It specifies CASSSGIRWRDENTGELFF.

V usage is TRBV4-3 and J usage is TRBJ2-7, with 7 bases matching TRBD1. The CDR3 totals 15 residues. Germline V CDR1 and CDR2: LGHNA, YSLEER. Germline trimming cut 0 bases from V and 7 bases from J; bases unmatched to any gene: 9. The CDR3 reads CASSQDRTGKVEQYF. The CDR3 nucleotides are TGCGCCAGCAGCCAAGACCGGACAGGAAAGGTGGAGCAGTACTTC.

The rearrangement uses TRBV4-1 and TRBJ1-3, with D maybe TRBD1 (5 bases). Looked up from germline, CDR1 is MGHRA and CDR2 is YSYEKL. The germline V and J ends were trimmed by 3 bases and 4 bases, with 19 bases remaining between them. The CDR3 extends over 17 amino acids. The CDR3 loop is CASSQDPGGFGGNTIYF. The CDR3 DNA reads as TGCGCCAGCAGCCAGGACCCGGGGGGGTTTGGAGGAAACACCATATATTTT.

A word on this clone: This CDR3 is also generated by other DNA sequences in the sample. The J gene is TRBJ2-5, the V gene TRBV15; no clear D. This CDR3 spans 12 amino acids. V was cut by 0 bases and J by 5 bases, with 4 bases left in between. Germline assignment: CDR1 LNHNV and CDR2 YYDKDF (reference sequence). The CDR3 is CATSRDRETQYF. The CDR3 DNA reads as TGTGCCACCAGCAGAGATCGGGAGACCCAGTACTTC.

The J gene is TRBJ1-1, the V gene TRBV5-4; possible D gene TRBD1, 5 bases. Deletions cut 6 bases from V and 1 base from J, with 19 bases between. The length of the CDR3 is 16 residues. Germline lookup yields CDR1 SGHNT and CDR2 YYREEE (reference sequence). The CDR3 loop is CASTRWGRGANTEAFF. Written as DNA, the CDR3 is TGTGCCAGCACCCGCTGGGGGAGGGGCGCGAACACTGAAGCTTTCTTT.

CDR3 DNA sequence: TGTGCCAGTAGTAGCCCCCCGGGACAGATAGGAGGCCTGCGAGGCTACACCTTC. Translating gives CASSSPPGQIGGLRGYTF. The V call is TRBV19, the J call TRBJ1-2; TRBD1 matches 7 bases. Germline V gene lookup returns CDR1 LNHDA and CDR2 SQIVND (reference sequence). The V segment lost 4 bases and the J segment 8 bases; nucleotides outside the gene matches: 22. CDR3 length equals 18 residues.